A single sample gave rise to the 11 T cell receptor beta chains below, sequenced in a study of T cell responses to AZD1222 COVID-19 vaccine. Assay used: immunoSEQ multiplex PCR; TCRdb lists only in-frame clones, some missing. The data contain about 110,000 clones, around 82% of them singletons. Sequences were derived from peripheral blood, sampled on day 0 of AZD1222 vaccination. The origin of the receptors is an adult in good health.

This clone was seen a handful of times. Written as DNA, the CDR3 is TGTGCCACCAGTGATTTGACAGGACAGGTAGCTAGCGGGACCACAGATACGCAGTATTTT. This gives the protein CATSDLTGQVASGTTDTQYF. The rearrangement joins TRBV24-1 to TRBJ2-3; 9 bases are shared with TRBD2. Germline V gene data show CDR1 as KGHDR and CDR2 as SFDVKD. J lost 2 bases, V lost 0 bases, and 14 bases had no gene match. This CDR3 spans 20 amino acids.

This clone turned up a few times. The V call is TRBV5-1, the J call TRBJ1-1; no reliable D call. The V end was cut by 3 bases, the J end by 0 bases, with 15 bases between. The CDR3 sequence is 16 residues long. Germline assignment: CDR1 SGHRS and CDR2 YFSETQ. The CDR3 loop is CASSSPAGRMNTEAFF. CDR3 nucleotide sequence: TGCGCCAGCAGCTCCCCAGCGGGGAGAATGAACACTGAAGCTTTCTTT.

The rearrangement uses TRBV18 and TRBJ2-5; 8 bases agree with TRBD1. The CDR3 has 16 residues. Per germline, CDR1 KGHSH and CDR2 LQKENI. V shed 2 bases and J 4 bases; nucleotides not matched to a gene: 9. CDR3: CASSPYRDRNGETQYF. The CDR3 nucleotides read TGTGCCAGCTCACCATATAGGGACAGGAATGGAGAGACCCAGTACTTC.

V gene TRBV12-3 or TRBV12-4 combines with J gene TRBJ1-2; D perhaps matches TRBD1 (5 bases). Trimming pared 5 bases from V and 10 bases from J, leaving 14 bases between. There are 12 residues in the CDR3. In nucleotides, the CDR3 is TGTGCCAGCAGTCCGACAGTAGGGGACTACACCTTC. Protein product: CASSPTVGDYTF.

The rearrangement joins TRBV5-1 to TRBJ2-7; 7 nucleotides line up with TRBD2. The CDR3 length is 17 residues. Germline CDR1 is SGHRS and CDR2 is YFSETQ. The V gene end was trimmed by 2 bases and the J gene end by 4 bases; junction bases not matched to a gene: 15. CDR3 nucleotides: TGCGCCAGCAGCTTCGGGGAGGGCGGCACCAAATCGTACGAGCAGTACTTC. This gives the protein CASSFGEGGTKSYEQYF.

The chain carries TRBV19 and TRBJ1-4; 8 positions match TRBD1. There are 14 residues in the CDR3. Trimming at V came to 6 bases and at J to 0 bases, leaving 0 bases not matched to a gene. Per the germline V gene, CDR1 is LNHDA and CDR2 is SQIVND (reference sequence). The CDR3 region has the DNA TGTGCCAGTAGGACAGGGGCAACTAATGAAAAACTGTTTTTT. Translating gives CASRTGATNEKLFF.

The CDR3 loop reads CASSLRGQNNEQFF. In DNA form, the CDR3 reads TGTGCCAGTAGTCTCAGGGGGCAGAACAATGAGCAGTTCTTC. The V gene is TRBV19, the J gene TRBJ2-1; 8 bases fit TRBD1. This CDR3 contains 14 residues. V lost 5 bases, J lost 5 bases, and 5 bases stayed unmatched. CDR1 is LNHDA and CDR2 is SQIVND in the germline V gene (reference sequence).

The J gene is TRBJ2-2, the V gene TRBV28; D is unclear. The CDR3 consists of 15 residues. The V and J ends lost 2 bases and 4 bases respectively, with 11 bases between them. Germline V gives CDR1 MDHEN, CDR2 SYDVKM. The CDR3 sequence is CASSLRAVVTGELFF. Written as DNA, the CDR3 is TGTGCCAGCAGTTTAAGGGCTGTGGTCACCGGGGAGCTGTTTTTT.

The chain employs TRBV12-3 or TRBV12-4 and TRBJ2-1, with D possibly being TRBD2 (5 bases). Trimming cost V 10 bases and J 2 bases, with 12 bases left between them. This CDR3 has 13 residues. The CDR3 is CATRDRAYNEQFF. The CDR3 coding sequence is TGTGCCACACGGGATCGAGCCTACAATGAGCAGTTCTTC.

The rearrangement uses TRBV30 and TRBJ2-1; tentative D call: TRBD2 (6 bases). Germline lookup yields CDR1 GTSNPN and CDR2 SVGIG (reference sequence). The CDR3 totals 14 residues. Trimming left V 3 bases short and J 12 bases short, with 21 bases between. CDR3 sequence: CAWRLTAAHGGQFF. The CDR3, as DNA: TGTGCCTGGAGGCTTACAGCGGCGCACGGGGGGCAGTTCTTC.

This clone was seen only a few times. The chain uses TRBV28 and TRBJ2-7, with D uncertain. CDR3 length: 14 residues. V was pared by 3 bases and J by 2 bases, with 11 bases between. Looked up from germline, CDR1 is MDHEN and CDR2 is SYDVKM. CDR3 bases: TGTGCCAGCAGTTTCAACGTCCCCCCCTACGAGCAGTACTTC. Encoded protein: CASSFNVPPYEQYF.